The 8 T cell receptor beta chains given below trace back to one sample, sequenced in a study of blood T cell repertoires in COVID-19. TCRdb's copy holds only in-frame clones and misses some; the assay was immunoSEQ multiplex PCR. Of fewer than 200,000 clones listed, about four fifths are singletons. The sequenced sample was peripheral blood. All receptors come from a woman older than 75 with acute or convalescent COVID-19.

V gene TRBV6-5 combines with J gene TRBJ2-5; 10 bases match TRBD1. Germline CDR1 and CDR2: MNHEY and SVGAGI. Trimming cost V 5 bases and J 5 bases; bases outside gene matches: 5. The CDR3 has 14 amino acids. CDR3 amino acids: CASSTTGGAETQYF. Here the CDR3 DNA reads TGTGCCAGCAGTACGACAGGGGGCGCGGAGACCCAGTACTTC.

The J gene is TRBJ1-6, the V gene TRBV12-3 or TRBV12-4; D call uncertain. There are 13 residues in the CDR3. V was shortened by 4 bases and J by 11 bases, with 12 bases between the two germline ends. DNA of the CDR3: TGTGCCAGCAGTTCCTCGGGGAGGGCACCCCTCCACTTT. Translation gives CASSSSGRAPLHF.

This chain joins TRBV12-3 or TRBV12-4 and TRBJ1-1; TRBD1 might be the D (5 bases). CDR3 size: 13 residues. Trimming removed 8 bases at V and 2 bases at J, with 12 bases between. In nucleotides, the CDR3 is TGTGCCAGCGGAAACGGGGGAAACACTGAAGCTTTCTTT. Translating gives CASGNGGNTEAFF.

The count of this clone is one. V and J are TRBV6-5 and TRBJ1-1, with D perhaps TRBD1 (6 bases). V was cut by 6 bases and J by 2 bases, with 13 bases left in between. This CDR3 comprises 14 residues. CDR1 and CDR2 (germline): MNHEY, SVGAGI. The CDR3 reads CASRAGQTNTEAFF. DNA for the CDR3: TGTGCCAGCAGGGCCGGACAGACAAACACTGAAGCTTTCTTT.

The chain has TRBV10-3 and TRBJ1-6; 8 nucleotides align to TRBD1. CDR1 is ENHRY, CDR2 SYGVKD, per germline. Unmatched junction bases numbered 6, after V lost 3 bases and J lost 8 bases. The CDR3 contains 15 residues. The CDR3 region is CAISDYGTGDSPLHF. The DNA for the CDR3 is TGTGCCATCAGTGATTACGGGACAGGAGATTCACCCCTCCACTTT.

The V call is TRBV6-2 or TRBV6-3, the J call TRBJ2-1; 7 nucleotides match TRBD1. The V segment lost 6 bases and the J segment 6 bases; nucleotides outside the gene matches: 2. The CDR3 runs 12 residues. Germline lookup yields CDR1 MNHEY and CDR2 SVGEGT. The CDR3 loop is CASSRTGNEQFF. Here the CDR3 DNA reads TGTGCCAGCAGCCGGACAGGCAATGAGCAGTTCTTC.

The chain couples TRBV7-2 to TRBJ1-6; TRBD1 matches at 8 bases. Per the germline V gene, CDR1 is SGHTA and CDR2 is FQGNSA. CDR3 length: 14 residues. V dropped 5 bases and J dropped 9; count of bases not matched to a gene: 6. The CDR3 DNA reads as TGTGCCAGCAGCGTGGACAGGGAATTTTCACCCCTCCACTTT. Its translation: CASSVDREFSPLHF.

For the CDR3, the DNA is TGTGCCAGCACGACCGGACAGGTGATGAACACCGGGGAGCTGTTTTTT. Amino acids: CASTTGQVMNTGELFF. V gene TRBV7-2 combines with J gene TRBJ2-2; 7 bases match TRBD1. Germline assignment: CDR1 SGHTA and CDR2 FQGNSA. The CDR3 is 16 amino acids. V gave up 7 bases and J gave up 1 base; unmatched junction bases: 9.